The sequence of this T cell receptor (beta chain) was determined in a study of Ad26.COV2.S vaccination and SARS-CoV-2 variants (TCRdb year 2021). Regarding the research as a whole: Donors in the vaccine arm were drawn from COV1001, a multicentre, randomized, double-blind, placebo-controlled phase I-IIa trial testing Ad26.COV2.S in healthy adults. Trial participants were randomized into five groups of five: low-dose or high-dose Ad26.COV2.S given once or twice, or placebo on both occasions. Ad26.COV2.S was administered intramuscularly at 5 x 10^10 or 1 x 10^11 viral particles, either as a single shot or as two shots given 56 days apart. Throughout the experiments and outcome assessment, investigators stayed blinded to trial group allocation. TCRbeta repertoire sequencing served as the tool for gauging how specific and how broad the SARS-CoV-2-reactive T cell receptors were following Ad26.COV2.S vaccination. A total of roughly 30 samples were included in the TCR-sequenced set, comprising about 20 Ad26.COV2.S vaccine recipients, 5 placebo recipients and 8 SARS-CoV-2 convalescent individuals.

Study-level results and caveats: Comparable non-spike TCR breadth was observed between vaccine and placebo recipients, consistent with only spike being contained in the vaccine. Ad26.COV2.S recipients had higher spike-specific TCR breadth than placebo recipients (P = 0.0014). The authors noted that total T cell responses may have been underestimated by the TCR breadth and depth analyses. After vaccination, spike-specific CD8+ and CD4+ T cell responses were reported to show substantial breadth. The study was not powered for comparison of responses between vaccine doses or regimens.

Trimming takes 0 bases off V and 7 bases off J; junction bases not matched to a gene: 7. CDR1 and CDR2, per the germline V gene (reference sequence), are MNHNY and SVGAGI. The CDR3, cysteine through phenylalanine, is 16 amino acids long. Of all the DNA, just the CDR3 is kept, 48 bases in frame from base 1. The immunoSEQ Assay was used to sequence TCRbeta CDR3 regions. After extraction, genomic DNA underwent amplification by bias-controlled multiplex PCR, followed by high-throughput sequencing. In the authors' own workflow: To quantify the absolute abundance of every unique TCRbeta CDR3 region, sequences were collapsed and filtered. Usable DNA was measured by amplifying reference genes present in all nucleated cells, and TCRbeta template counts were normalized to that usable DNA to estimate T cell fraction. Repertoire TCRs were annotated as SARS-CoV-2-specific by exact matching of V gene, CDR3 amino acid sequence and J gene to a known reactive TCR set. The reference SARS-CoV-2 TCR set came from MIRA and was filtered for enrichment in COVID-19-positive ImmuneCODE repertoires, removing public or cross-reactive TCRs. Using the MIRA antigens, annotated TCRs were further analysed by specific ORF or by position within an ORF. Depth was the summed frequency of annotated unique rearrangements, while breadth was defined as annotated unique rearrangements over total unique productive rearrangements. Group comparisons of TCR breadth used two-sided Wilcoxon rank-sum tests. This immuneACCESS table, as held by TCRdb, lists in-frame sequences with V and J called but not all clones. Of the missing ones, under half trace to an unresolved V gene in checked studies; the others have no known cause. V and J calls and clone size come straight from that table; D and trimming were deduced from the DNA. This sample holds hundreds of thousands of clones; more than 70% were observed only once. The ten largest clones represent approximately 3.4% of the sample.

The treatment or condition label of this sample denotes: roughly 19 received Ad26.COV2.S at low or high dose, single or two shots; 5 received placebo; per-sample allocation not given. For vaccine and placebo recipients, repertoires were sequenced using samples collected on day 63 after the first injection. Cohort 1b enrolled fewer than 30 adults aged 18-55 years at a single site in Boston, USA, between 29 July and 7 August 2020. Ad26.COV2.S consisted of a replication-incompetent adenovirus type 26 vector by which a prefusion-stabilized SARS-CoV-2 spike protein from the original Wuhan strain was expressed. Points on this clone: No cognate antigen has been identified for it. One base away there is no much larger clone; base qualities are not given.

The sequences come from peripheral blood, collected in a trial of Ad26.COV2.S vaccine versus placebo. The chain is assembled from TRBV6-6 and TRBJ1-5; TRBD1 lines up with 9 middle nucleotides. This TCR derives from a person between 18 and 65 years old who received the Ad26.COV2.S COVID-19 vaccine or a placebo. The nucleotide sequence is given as TGTGCCAGCAGTTACTCGGGTACAGGGGGCACCCAGCCCCAGCATTTT. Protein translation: CASSYSGTGGTQPQHF.